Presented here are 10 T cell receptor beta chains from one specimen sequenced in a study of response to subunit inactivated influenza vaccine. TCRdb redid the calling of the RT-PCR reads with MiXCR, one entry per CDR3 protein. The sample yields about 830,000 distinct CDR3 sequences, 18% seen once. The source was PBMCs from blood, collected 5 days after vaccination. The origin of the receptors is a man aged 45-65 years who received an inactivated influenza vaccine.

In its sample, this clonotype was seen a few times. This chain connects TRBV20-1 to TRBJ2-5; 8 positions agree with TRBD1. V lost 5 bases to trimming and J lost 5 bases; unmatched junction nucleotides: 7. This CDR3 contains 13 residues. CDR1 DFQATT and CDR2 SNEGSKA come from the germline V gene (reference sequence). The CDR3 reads CSASRTGRETQYF. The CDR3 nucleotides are TGCAGTGCTTCCCGGACAGGGAGGGAGACCCAGTACTTC.

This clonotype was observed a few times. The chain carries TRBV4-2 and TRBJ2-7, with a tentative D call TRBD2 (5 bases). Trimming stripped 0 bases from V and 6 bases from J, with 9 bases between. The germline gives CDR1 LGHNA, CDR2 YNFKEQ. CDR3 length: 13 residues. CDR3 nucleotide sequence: TGTGCCAGCAGCCAAGAGCGGGCCTCCGAGCAGTACTTC. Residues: CASSQERASEQYF.

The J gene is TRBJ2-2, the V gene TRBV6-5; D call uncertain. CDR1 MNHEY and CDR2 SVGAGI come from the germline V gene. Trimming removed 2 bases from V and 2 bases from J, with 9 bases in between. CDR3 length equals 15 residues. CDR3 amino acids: CASSYGSVNTGELFF. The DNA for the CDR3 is TGTGCCAGCAGTTACGGCAGCGTAAACACCGGGGAGCTGTTTTTT.

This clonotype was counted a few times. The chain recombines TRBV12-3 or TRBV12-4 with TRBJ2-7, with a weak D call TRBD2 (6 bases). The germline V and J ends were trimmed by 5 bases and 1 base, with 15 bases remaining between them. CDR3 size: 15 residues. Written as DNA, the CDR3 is TGTGCCAGCAGTCTTTATAGCGGAGATTCCTACGAGCAGTACTTC. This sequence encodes CASSLYSGDSYEQYF.

The CDR3 reads CASSWAGANKQETQYF. Here the CDR3 DNA reads TGTGCCAGCAGCTGGGCAGGGGCCAATAAACAAGAGACCCAGTACTTC. The gene calls are TRBV7-9 and TRBJ2-5; TRBD1 is a possible D gene (6 bases). CDR1 and CDR2 from the germline V gene are SEHNR and FQNEAQ (reference sequence). This CDR3 region has 16 residues. The V end lost 4 bases, the J end lost 2 bases, and 17 bases lay between the germline ends.

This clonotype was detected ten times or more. The CDR3 DNA sequence: TGTGCCAGCAGTTTTGCCACAGATACGCAGTATTTT. This sequence encodes CASSFATDTQYF. V is TRBV12-3 or TRBV12-4 and J is TRBJ2-3; D not resolved. CDR3 length: 12 amino acids. Trimming shortened V by 3 bases and J by 2 bases, and 3 bases separated the two germline ends.

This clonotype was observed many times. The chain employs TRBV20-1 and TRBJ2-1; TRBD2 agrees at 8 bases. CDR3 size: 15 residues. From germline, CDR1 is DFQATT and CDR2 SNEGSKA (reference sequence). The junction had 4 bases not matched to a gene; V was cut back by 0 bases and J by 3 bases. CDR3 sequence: CSARDLSGSYNEQFF. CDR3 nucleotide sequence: TGCAGTGCTAGAGATCTAAGCGGGAGCTACAATGAGCAGTTCTTC.

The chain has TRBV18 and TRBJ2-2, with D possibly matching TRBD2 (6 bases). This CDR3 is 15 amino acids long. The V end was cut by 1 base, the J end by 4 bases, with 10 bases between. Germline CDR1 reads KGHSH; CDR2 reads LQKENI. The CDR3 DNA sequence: TGTGCCAGCTCACCACTCGGGAGTAGCACCGGGGAGCTGTTTTTT. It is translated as CASSPLGSSTGELFF. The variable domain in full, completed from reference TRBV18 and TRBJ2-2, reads NAGVMQNPRHLVRRRGQEARLRCSPMKGHSHVYWYRQLPEEGLKFMVYLQKENIIDESGMPKERFSAEFPKEGPSILRIQQVVRGDSAAYFCASSPLGSSTGELFFGEGSRLTVL.

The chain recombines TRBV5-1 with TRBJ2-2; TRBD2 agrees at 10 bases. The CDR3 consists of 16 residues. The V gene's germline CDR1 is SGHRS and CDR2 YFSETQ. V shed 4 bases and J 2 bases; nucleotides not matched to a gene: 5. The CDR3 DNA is TGCGCCAGCAGCGGGGGACTAGCGCGTAACACCGGGGAGCTGTTTTTT. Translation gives CASSGGLARNTGELFF.

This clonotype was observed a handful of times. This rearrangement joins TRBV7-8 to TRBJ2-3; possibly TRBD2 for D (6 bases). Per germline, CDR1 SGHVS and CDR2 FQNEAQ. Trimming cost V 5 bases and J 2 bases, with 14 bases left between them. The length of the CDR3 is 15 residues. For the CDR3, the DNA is TGTGCCAGCAGCCGGCGGCTAGCGTTCACAGATACGCAGTATTTT. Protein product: CASSRRLAFTDTQYF.